A few counts support the clone carrying this T cell receptor beta chain. Its antigen is as yet unknown. The data were obtained in a study of vaccination and CD4 T cells after COVID-19. Treatment given: roughly 10-day PBMC culture with coronavirus spike peptide pools or control peptides (ViraFEST assay). Oncomine TCR Beta short-read sequencing was applied to DNA from cultured CD4+ T cells. MiXCR, run by TCRdb on the PCR reads, gives a single entry per CDR3 protein. The sample records over 9,500 distinct CDR3 sequences, approximately 50% being singletons. V trimming: 5 bases; J trimming: 0 bases; junction bases outside the gene matches: 5. The CDR3 sequence is 15 residues long. The germline CDR1 and CDR2 sequences are SGHVS and FNYEAQ.

Sequencing used CD4+ T cells from blood, cultured in vitro. The TCR sequence derives from a human donor who had recovered from COVID-19. This chain links TRBV7-6 with TRBJ2-3, with TRBD1 identical over 7 bases. Here the CDR3 DNA reads TGTGCCAGCAGCCCGGGACAGTCAAGCACAGATACGCAGTATTTT. This encodes CASSPGQSSTDTQYF.